This T cell receptor (beta chain) was found in a study of blood T cell repertoires in COVID-19. Turning to the study itself: Sample material is recorded as cDNA or gDNA derived from T cells, B-cell-depleted T cells, or PBMCs.

Germline assignment: CDR1 KGHSH and CDR2 LQKENI. CDR3 size: 16 residues. Losses at the gene ends were 6 bases for V and 3 bases for J; bases not matched to a gene: 9. Two negative PCRs, clearance, or symptom resolution had been documented for recovered Cohort 3 donors. Original methodology: Scientists estimated how many nucleated cells there were by amplifying reference gene primers. Sequenced by immunoSEQ multiplex PCR; TCRdb stores in-frame clones only, minus some. D and trimming were read from the DNA, whereas the V and J calls and clone size are those reported in that table. Of under 300,000 clones listed, over 75% are singletons.

The sample taken for sequencing was PBMCs or T cells enriched from blood (not recorded which). This chain connects TRBV18 to TRBJ2-7; 12 nucleotides match TRBD2. The TCR originated in a woman between 45 and 65 years old who had recovered from COVID-19. The CDR3 bases are TGTGCCAGCTCCATCGGACTAGCGGGATCTAACTACGAGCAGTACTTC. Translation gives CASSIGLAGSNYEQYF.